This TCR beta chain was obtained from a study of blood T cell repertoires in COVID-19. Original data processing: Cell counts per sample came from amplifying reference gene primers. Clones were sequenced by immunoSEQ multiplex PCR, and TCRdb holds only the in-frame ones, with some missing. V and J calls and clone size come straight from that table; D and trimming were deduced from the DNA. The table includes about 280,000 clones, over 75% detected once. From germline, CDR1 is MNHEY and CDR2 SVGEGT. The CDR3 has 16 amino acids. The V end lost 4 bases, the J end lost 4 bases, and 19 bases lay between the germline ends.

Sample: peripheral blood. V is TRBV6-2 or TRBV6-3 and J is TRBJ1-1; D ambiguous. The sequence derives from a man between 18 and 29 years old with active or convalescent COVID-19. The CDR3 DNA is TGTGCCAGCAGTTTCCCAACGGGAATAGTCCCCACTGAAGCTTTCTTT. Translation: CASSFPTGIVPTEAFF.